Included here is one T cell receptor (beta chain) sequence, with context. No cognate antigen has been identified for it. Per-base qualities were not stored, and no clone one base away is much larger. The cohort comprised 670 or so healthy bone marrow donors. At the time of sampling, all cohort members were nominally healthy, though unrecorded immune exposures were likely present. The donor was CMV seronegative and belonged to the group of roughly 330 seronegative cohort members. Every donor gave a peripheral blood sample, and the peripheral blood mononuclear cells from that sample were used for TCR beta sequencing. The Qiagen DNeasy Blood Extraction Kit was used to extract genomic DNA from the blood cell samples. The data were obtained in a study of cytomegalovirus exposure and HLA in healthy donors (dated by TCRdb to 2016 to 2017). About the investigation overall: In an earlier analysis of about 560 of the donors, about 270 Gb of sequence data and some 120 million unique TCR beta sequences from roughly 180 million T cells were reported. In a later genetic analysis, genome-wide SNP genotypes for about three fifths of the roughly 670 donors were used, and that subset was treated as a discovery cohort. Among about 400 genotyped donors of the cohort, an average of roughly 230,000 unique TCR beta nucleotide sequences was sequenced per donor, of which about 18% were non-productive. To study patterns of TCR occurrence, a later analysis re-analyzed previously published TCR beta repertoires from 666 donors and added high-resolution HLA genotyping. An early release covering about 600 HLA-typed donors comprised approximately 300 gigabases of sequencing data and about 90 million unique TCR sequences. HLA typing included class I and class II loci at four-digit resolution. The later analysis used no new phenotypic data to find candidate immune exposures, relying instead on TCR beta sequences and their occurrence across donors. Roughly five DR-DQ haplotypes were handled as single units for association and clustering, since linkage in the cohort was strong. The study used immunosequencing to profile the T cell repertoires of around 600 subjects and linked those repertoires to cytomegalovirus serostatus. In an earlier analysis of roughly 600 of the donors, high-throughput TCR beta sequencing was used to judge whether each TCR beta V gene segment behaved as functional or pseudogenic. Of the approximately 400 genotyped donors, about 80% fell in the genetic ancestry cluster associated with self-reported Caucasian donors. Donor age, sex, ethnicity and CMV serostatus were collected together with the repertoire data. To predict cytomegalovirus infection status, the study combined high-throughput TCR immunosequencing, statistical association of individual TCRs with disease status, and machine learning. Along with the approximately 620-subject first cohort, a separate validation cohort of over a hundred different subjects was used. The number of typed donors differed by locus: roughly 629-640 for A, B, C, DRB1 and DQB1; some 500 for DQA1; approximately 600 for DPA1; and some 470 for DPB1. Every discovery cohort repertoire had been produced on one sequencing platform. The aim of the study was to test whether cataloging public T cell receptors could identify signatures of past pathogen exposure. General study outcomes and caveats: The presence/absence analyses assumed that sequencing depth was roughly uniform across donors, and that assumption may not be true. The authors suggested that the approach could potentially be generalized to other disease states and immunological phenotypes. In a later analysis, the rate of TCR association differed among HLA loci, with DRB1 alleles having the most associated TCRs and HLA-C alleles having the fewest. In both the original and validation cohorts, the classifier was reported to diagnose cytomegalovirus status with high specificity and sensitivity. This cohort had only TCR beta chains sequenced, and the lack of alpha or paired-chain data limited which features could be detected. Immune exposure information for the cohort was limited to CMV serostatus. HLA typing was unavailable for some donors at each locus, so association tests used only the typed subset. At a false discovery rate of 0.05, a later analysis linked some 17,000 TCR beta sequences to specific HLA alleles. In an earlier analysis of roughly 560 of the donors, most TCR beta V segments were observed in productive rearrangements about 87% or about 30% of the time, broadly matching IMGT annotations. Because the 87-base-pair reads could not distinguish some IMGT-functional V segments, including TRBV6-2 and TRBV6-3, those segments were excluded. A further reported finding was that TCR beta sequences accurately predicted the HLA-A and HLA-B alleles for most subjects in the first cohort. Assigning TCR associations to individual alleles was difficult when HLA alleles, especially DR and DQ, strongly co-occurred. Linkage disequilibrium might explain the correlated functional status among segregating V segments, but an unknown experimental factor could not be ruled out. Most TCR sequences were observed very rarely across donors, whereas some public TCRs were present in many individuals. In a later analysis, several top co-occurrence clusters were reported to appear linked to parvovirus B19, influenza, CMV and Epstein-Barr virus. A later analysis found that most CMV-associated TCR beta chains appeared HLA-restricted, with HLA associations seemingly driven largely by CMV exposure. A later analysis found that HLA-associated TCR beta chains were more clonally expanded and had lower generation probabilities than equally common non-associated chains. Compared with the approximately 720-donor mean, donors in an Asian-associated ancestry cluster had fewer N-insertions in productive TCRs, according to a later genetic analysis. A total of about 180 TCR beta chains were listed by the study as associated with cytomegalovirus. V-gene and J-gene trimming of TCR beta chains was associated with a missense DCLRE1C variant in a later genetic analysis, and the association was replicated in an independent cohort. Some 16 rarely observed V segments, including chromosome 9 orphons, were excluded from the earlier analysis of several hundred of the donors because counts were too low. A cluster of highly shared sequence variants was judged likely to be a technical artifact of the sequencing pipeline. A few of the identified cytomegalovirus-associated TCR beta chains were confirmed in vitro to be specific for cytomegalovirus antigens.

As encoded in the germline V gene, CDR1 is LGHNA while CDR2 is YNFKEQ. Trimming takes 4 bases off V and 0 bases off J; junction bases not matched to a gene: 12. The CDR3 goes from the cysteine to the phenylalanine over 17 residues. The entry retains the CDR3 DNA only, 51 bases that are in frame from base 1. Library creation used the immunoSEQ multiplex PCR assay. A mixture of 60 forward primers for TCR Vbeta segments and 13 reverse primers for TCR Jbeta segments was used in the multiplex PCR. Amplification of the CDR3 region of rearranged TCR beta genes was performed with a multiplex PCR assay on genomic DNA. Amplified TCR beta libraries were sequenced as 87-base-pair reads on the Illumina HiSeq System. Processing in the source paper ran as follows. Across the 670 or so repertoires, a later analysis counted some 81 million unique TCR beta chains, around 11 million of which were shared by at least two donors. A nearest-neighbor algorithm error-corrected the raw reads and collapsed the reads into unique sequences, merging closely related sequences to remove PCR and sequencing errors. To assign V, D and J gene segments, CDR3 sequences were aligned to IMGT reference sequences. For a sequence to be retained, at least a six-nucleotide match to both a V gene segment and a J gene segment was required. Rearrangements were called productive when the CDR3 lacked stop codons and stayed in frame with V and J; all others were non-productive. CDR3 was defined according to IMGT convention as the region running from the second conserved V-encoded cysteine to the conserved J-encoded phenylalanine. In an earlier analysis of approximately 590 of the donors, sequences lacking an unambiguous match to a single V gene segment were excluded. In an earlier analysis of roughly 500 of the donors, V segments were called functional above 56.7% productive rearrangements and were called segregating when the between-donor standard deviation exceeded 5%. To diagnose cytomegalovirus status from the catalog of TCR beta chain sequences, a statistical classification framework was built. In a later analysis, V and J genes were assigned by comparing TCR nucleotide sequences against IMGT/GENE-DB human TR gene sequences. The TCRdist pipeline was used in a later analysis to assign CDR3 sequences and most-parsimonious VDJ recombination scenarios. In a later analysis, every TCR beta chain was defined by the combination of its CDR3 amino acid sequence and its V-gene family, and reads without a unique V-gene family were dropped. A later analysis removed 592 highly shared, low-generation-probability nucleotide sequences to deal with suspected cross-contamination and a sequencing artifact. For each public chain, a later analysis derived a clonal expansion index from normalized ranks of inferred template counts within each repertoire. In a later analysis, generation probabilities were computed with a VDJ recombination model fitted to out-of-frame rearrangements, and the resulting probabilities were checked against IGoR. A later analysis scored TCR-TCR, TCR-HLA and TCR-CMV co-occurrence with hypergeometric tests, applying a repertoire-size bias correction to TCR pairs. A later analysis estimated false discovery rates by permuting HLA or CMV assignments 20 times. In a later analysis, co-occurring TCRs were grouped using DBSCAN, with TCRdist sequence similarity added in when clustering inside HLA-allele-positive subsets. Repertoires with fewer than 30,000 or more than 120,000 public chains, plus five repertoires with anomalous nucleotide sharing, were excluded from co-occurrence clustering. TCRdb holds this immuneACCESS table with in-frame rearrangements only. Some clones are missing; in checked studies, unresolved V genes explain under half, and the rest has no known cause. The V and J calls and the clone size are those of that table, but D and trimming were determined from the DNA. In this sample the table shows some 97,000 clones, 65% to 90% of which occur a single time. The biggest ten clones account for 1.2% of the sample.

The V and J genes are TRBV4-2 and TRBJ2-7; 7 junctional bases match TRBD2. This TCR derives from a woman aged 18-29 years in good health and CMV-seronegative. The sequenced material came from PBMCs. The sequenced DNA: TGTGCCAGCAGCCTCCATAGCGGGCGGGGGAGCTCCTACGAGCAGTACTTC. This gives the protein CASSLHSGRGSSYEQYF.